The 16 T cell receptor beta chains reported below all come from one sample, sequenced in a study of blood T cell repertoires in COVID-19. Libraries were prepared by immunoSEQ multiplex PCR; TCRdb keeps only in-frame clonotypes and omits some of them. This sample has some 270,000 clones, with approximately 85% found just once. Sequences were obtained from PBMCs or T cells enriched from blood (not recorded which). These receptors originate from a woman aged 45-65 years who had been exposed to COVID-19.

The chain carries TRBV30 and TRBJ1-1; D ambiguous. The CDR3 runs 11 residues. V dropped 4 bases and J dropped 6 bases, with 9 bases sitting between them. Germline V gives CDR1 GTSNPN, CDR2 SVGIG (reference sequence). The CDR3 region has the DNA TGTGCCTGGATAGAATCGTCTGAAGCTTTCTTT. Amino acid sequence: CAWIESSEAFF.

The chain joins TRBV6-5 to TRBJ2-1; TRBD1 might be the D (5 bases). CDR3 length equals 12 residues. CDR1 and CDR2 (germline): MNHEY, SVGAGI. Trimming cost V 7 bases and J 7 bases, with 11 bases left between them. This CDR3 reads CASTPDINEQFF. The CDR3 bases are TGTGCCAGCACCCCGGACATTAATGAGCAGTTCTTC.

The CDR3 DNA reads as TGTGCCAGCAGGCTAGGGACACTAGTCACAGATACGCAGTATTTT. Residues: CASRLGTLVTDTQYF. This rearrangement joins TRBV7-9 to TRBJ2-3, with D perhaps TRBD1 (6 bases). The CDR3 is 15 residues long. Germline V gene sequence: CDR1 SEHNR, CDR2 FQNEAQ (reference sequence). The V end lost 6 bases, the J end lost 2 bases, and 15 bases lay between the germline ends.

This clone has more than one count but fewer than ten. The gene calls are TRBV6-2 or TRBV6-3 and TRBJ2-5; D is undetermined. Trimming removed 0 bases from V and 6 bases from J, with 5 bases in between. CDR3 length: 12 amino acids. Germline CDR1 MNHEY, CDR2 SVGEGT. CDR3 protein: CASSYSGQTQYF. For the CDR3, the DNA is TGTGCCAGCAGTTACTCGGGCCAGACCCAGTACTTC.

The chain carries TRBV7-2 and TRBJ1-3, with D tentatively TRBD1 (6 bases). This CDR3 spans 17 amino acids. Looked up from germline, CDR1 is SGHTA and CDR2 is FQGNSA. Trimming took off 2 bases at V and 0 bases at J, with 14 bases between the two ends. The CDR3 sequence: CASSLLGGISSGNTIYF. The CDR3 DNA sequence: TGTGCCAGCAGCTTATTAGGGGGTATCAGCTCTGGAAACACCATATATTTT.

The V and J genes are TRBV6-5 and TRBJ2-7, with D possibly matching TRBD1 (6 bases). CDR1 and CDR2 from the germline V gene are MNHEY and SVGAGI. The CDR3 length is 13 residues. V was trimmed by 6 bases and J by 5 bases, leaving 14 bases between them. CDR3 nucleotides: TGTGCCAGCAGCCCCAGGGGATCGGACGAGCAGTACTTC. Translation gives CASSPRGSDEQYF.

The CDR3 region is CASSSAREKLFF. CDR3 sequence (DNA): TGTGCCAGCAGTTCCGCTCGGGAAAAACTGTTTTTT. V and J are TRBV28 and TRBJ1-4; D is ambiguous. The germline V and J ends were trimmed by 4 bases and 8 bases, with 8 bases remaining between them. This CDR3 contains 12 residues. CDR1 and CDR2 from the germline V gene are MDHEN and SYDVKM. The full variable domain, rest sourced from reference TRBV28 and TRBJ1-4, is DVKVTQSSRYLVKRTGEKVFLECVQDMDHENMFWYRQDPGLGLRLIYFSYDVKMKEKGDIPEGYSVSREKKERFSLILESASTNQTSMYLCASSSAREKLFFGSGTQLSVL.

This chain links TRBV7-2 with TRBJ1-1; D gene unclear. V was shortened by 3 bases and J by 1 base, with 9 bases between the two germline ends. CDR1 SGHTA and CDR2 FQGNSA come from the germline V gene. The CDR3 extends over 14 amino acids. The CDR3 sequence: CASSFRAGNTEAFF. The CDR3 DNA sequence: TGTGCCAGCAGCTTCCGAGCGGGGAACACTGAAGCTTTCTTT.

The chain couples TRBV6-6 to TRBJ1-1; D is undetermined. V was pared by 0 bases and J by 8 bases, with 13 bases between. The CDR3 is 14 residues long. The germline gives CDR1 MNHNY, CDR2 SVGAGI (reference sequence). CDR3: CASSYSISATEAFF. As DNA, the CDR3 is TGTGCCAGCAGTTACTCGATCAGTGCAACAGAAGCTTTCTTT.

The chain couples TRBV5-1 to TRBJ2-5, with a tentative D call TRBD1 (5 bases). The germline V gene encodes CDR1 SGHRS and CDR2 YFSETQ. The length of the CDR3 is 15 residues. Trimming removed 1 base at V and 2 bases at J, with 12 bases between. In DNA form, the CDR3 reads TGCGCCAGCAGCTTGAGAGACAGAAGACAAGAGACCCAGTACTTC. Translation gives CASSLRDRRQETQYF.

V and J are TRBV7-2 and TRBJ1-3, with D possibly matching TRBD1 (6 bases). Trimming pared 6 bases from V and 0 bases from J, leaving 12 bases between. Germline loops: CDR1 SGHTA, CDR2 FQGNSA. CDR3 size: 15 residues. CDR3 nucleotides: TGTGCCAGCAGTCCGGCGGGGGCCTCTGGAAACACCATATATTTT. This codes for CASSPAGASGNTIYF.

The rearrangement links TRBV30 to TRBJ2-3, with D possibly matching TRBD2 (6 bases). Between the trimmed V and J ends, which lost 0 bases and 2 bases, there was a span of 9 bases. Germline CDR1 is GTSNPN and CDR2 is SVGIG (reference sequence). CDR3 length: 14 residues. The CDR3, as DNA: TGTGCCTGGAGTGTAGGAGGGACCACAGATACGCAGTATTTT. It is translated as CAWSVGGTTDTQYF.

The chain joins TRBV6-5 to TRBJ2-2; 9 bases agree with TRBD2. The CDR3 is 14 amino acids. V dropped 6 bases and J dropped 4; count of bases not matched to a gene: 3. CDR1 and CDR2 from the germline V gene are MNHEY and SVGAGI. The CDR3 sequence: CASRAGGPTGELFF. CDR3 nucleotides: TGTGCCAGCAGGGCGGGGGGGCCCACCGGGGAGCTGTTTTTT.

This sequence joins TRBV5-6 and TRBJ1-2; the D gene is possibly TRBD1 (5 bases). Trimming pared 1 base from V and 3 bases from J, leaving 10 bases between. The germline V gene encodes CDR1 SGHDT and CDR2 YYEEEE. The CDR3 runs 14 residues. CDR3 loop: CASSLSGSDYGYTF. Written as DNA, the CDR3 is TGTGCCAGCAGCTTGTCAGGGTCGGACTATGGCTACACCTTC.

The chain recombines TRBV10-3 with TRBJ2-2, with 11 bases aligning to TRBD2. The CDR3 extends over 16 amino acids. The trim removed 5 bases at V and 6 bases at J, leaving 8 bases unmatched. In germline, CDR1 is ENHRY, CDR2 SYGVKD. CDR3 DNA: TGTGCCATCAGTTTTTGGACTAGCGGGTCCCCCGGGGAGCTGTTTTTT. Amino acids: CAISFWTSGSPGELFF.

The chain uses TRBV2 and TRBJ2-3; tentatively, D is TRBD2 (5 bases). CDR3 size: 13 residues. V was shortened by 11 bases and J by 0 bases, with 12 bases between the two germline ends. The germline V gene encodes CDR1 SNHLY and CDR2 FYNNEI. CDR3: CAGGLSSTDTQYF. In nucleotides, the CDR3 is TGTGCCGGTGGACTGTCTAGCACAGATACGCAGTATTTT.